Sequencing of this T cell receptor (beta chain) was carried out in a study of neurological immune-mediated disorders. Study-level findings and limits: HTLV-1-associated myelopathy led in TCR clonal expansion, while multiple sclerosis ranked lowest, below healthy controls.

5'RACE generated cDNA with 10-nucleotide random UMIs. TCRdb called the 5' RACE reads again in MiXCR, with one record for every CDR3 protein. This sample has about 79,000 distinct CDR3 sequences, with roughly 15% found just once. Healthy controls consisted of blood bank volunteers in Maryland, USA. V was clipped by 4 bases and J by 5 bases, with 8 bases between them. The CDR3 covers 13 residues. Germline V gene lookup returns CDR1 LGHDT and CDR2 YNNKEL (reference sequence). This clonotype was seen repeatedly, ten times or more. Its antigen is undetermined. Sequencing was performed on PBMCs. This TCR derives from a woman in her fifties or sixties in good health. The V and J genes are TRBV3-1 and TRBJ2-2, with no clear D. CDR3 sequence reads: CASSPRWTGELFF. The CDR3 DNA is TGTGCCAGCAGCCCTCGGTGGACCGGGGAGCTGTTTTTT.